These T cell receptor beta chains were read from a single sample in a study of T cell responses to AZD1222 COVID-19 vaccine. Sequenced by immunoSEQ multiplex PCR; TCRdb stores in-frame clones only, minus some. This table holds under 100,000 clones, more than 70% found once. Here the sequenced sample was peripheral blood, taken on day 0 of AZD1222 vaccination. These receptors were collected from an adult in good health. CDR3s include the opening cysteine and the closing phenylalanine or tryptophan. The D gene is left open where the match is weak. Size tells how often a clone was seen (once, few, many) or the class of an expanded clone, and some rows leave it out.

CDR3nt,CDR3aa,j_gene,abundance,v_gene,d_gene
TGTGCCAGCAGCCAACCTGACAGTAGGGGGGCTGAAGCTTTCTTT,CASSQPDSRGAEAFF,TRBJ1-1,NA,TRBV3-1/TRBV3-2,NA
TGTGCCAGCAGCTTAGTACAGGGAATGAGAAACACCATATATTTT,CASSLVQGMRNTIYF,TRBJ1-3,NA,TRBV11-2,NA
TGTGCCAGCAGTTTAACAGGACAGGGCTCCTACGAGCAGTACTTC,CASSLTGQGSYEQYF,TRBJ2-7,once,TRBV27,TRBD1
TGCGCCAGCAGCTTGGGACAGGGCGGGTTCTACAATGAGCAGTTCTTC,CASSLGQGGFYNEQFF,TRBJ2-1,once,TRBV5-1,TRBD1
TGTGCCAGCAGCTCTTCGAATTCCCAAGAGACCCAGTACTTC,CASSSSNSQETQYF,TRBJ2-5,NA,TRBV2,NA
TGCGCCAGCAGCCAAGAAATCTGGAGGCGTCAGCCCCAGCATTTT,CASSQEIWRRQPQHF,TRBJ1-5,NA,TRBV4-1,NA
TGTGCCAGCAGTTTAGATTCAGATACGCAGTATTTT,CASSLDSDTQYF,TRBJ2-3,NA,TRBV12-3/TRBV12-4,NA
TGTGCCAGCAGCCCCCACCAGGACTTTTTCTTGGGCAATGAGCAGTTCTTC,CASSPHQDFFLGNEQFF,TRBJ2-1,NA,TRBV14,NA
TGTGCCAGCAGCTTTGGGGGTTATGGCTACACCTTC,CASSFGGYGYTF,TRBJ1-2,NA,TRBV11-2,NA
TGTGCCATCAGCGGGGGGTGGAATTCACCCCTCCACTTT,CAISGGWNSPLHF,TRBJ1-6,NA,TRBV10-3,NA
TGTGCCAGCGGGGGCGGAGGACAGAACACTGAAGCTTTCTTT,CASGGGGQNTEAFF,TRBJ1-1,NA,TRBV7-2,NA
TGCGCCAGCAGCTTGGGAGGACCAGGCAAAAACATTCAGTACTTC,CASSLGGPGKNIQYF,TRBJ2-4,NA,TRBV5-1,NA
TGTGCCAGCAGTGACTCGTTGGAGGGCCCTATATTTTTT,CASSDSLEGPIFF,TRBJ2-3,few,TRBV6-4,NA
TGTGCCTGGAGTGTAAACCAGGGCCTTCGGTTAGGACAGCCCCAGCATTTT,CAWSVNQGLRLGQPQHF,TRBJ1-5,NA,TRBV30,NA
TGTGCCAGCATCTCCCTCCGGGACCGGAGCTACGGGGAGCTGTTTTTT,CASISLRDRSYGELFF,TRBJ2-2,NA,TRBV27,NA
TGCAGCGTGGGGACAGGGGGCGCTTCTCAGCCCCAGCATTTT,CSVGTGGASQPQHF,TRBJ1-5,few,TRBV29-1,TRBD1
TGTGCCAGCAGTTTTAGTAATCAGCCCCAGCATTTT,CASSFSNQPQHF,TRBJ1-5,NA,TRBV6-2/TRBV6-3,NA